The sequence of this TCR beta chain was determined in a study of T cell responses to AZD1222 COVID-19 vaccine. Study-level findings and limits: Scientists sampled the repertoires only once the peak T cell response had passed. The reported proportion of spike-specific TCRs targeting unmutated variant regions was nearly half. Donors were largely white British and mainly female; clonal diversity was possibly underestimated. A rise in Spike-specific TCR breadth and depth followed two AZD1222 doses.

Some clones are missing from TCRdb's copy, which holds only in-frame ones; the method was immunoSEQ multiplex PCR. Found here are approximately 220,000 clones, about 92% of them singletons; the top ten hold roughly 1%. The length of the CDR3 is 17 residues. The ends lost 5 bases at V and 0 bases at J; junction bases unmatched: 8. The germline CDR1 and CDR2 sequences are MNHEY and SVGEGT. Remarks on this clone: Its cognate antigen is unknown.

The TCR comes from an adult in good health. Sequencing was performed on peripheral blood, taken on day 0 of MenACWY control vaccination. The V and J genes are TRBV6-2 or TRBV6-3 and TRBJ2-2, with TRBD1 matching over 8 bases. This CDR3 reads CASSRDRGASNTGELFF. CDR3 nucleotides: TGTGCCAGCAGTCGTGACAGGGGCGCCTCGAACACCGGGGAGCTGTTTTTT.